Included here is one T cell receptor beta chain sequence, with context. The antigen is unknown. V shed 4 bases and J shed 2 bases, with 14 bases lying between them. The length of the CDR3 is 15 residues. Germline V gene data show CDR1 as SGDLS and CDR2 as YYNGEE. This sample was included in a study of T cell responses to AZD1222 COVID-19 vaccine. Study outcomes and limitations: Close to half of spike-specific TCRs reportedly recognize unmutated variant regions. Repertoire samples came only from after the peak T cell response. Spike-specific TCR breadth and depth were elevated following two AZD1222 doses. Donors, mostly white British, included more females; clonal diversity was possibly underestimated.

The table came from immunoSEQ multiplex PCR; TCRdb's copy has only in-frame clones and leaves some out. Of tens of thousands of clones in the sample, over 75% are singletons; the top ten hold approximately 14%. The receptor's source is an adult in good health. The V gene is TRBV9, the J gene TRBJ2-3, with D maybe TRBD1 (5 bases). The sample here was peripheral blood, taken on day 0 of AZD1222 vaccination. CDR3 nucleotide sequence: TGTGCCAGCAGCTTGCGGACAACTCCCACAGATACGCAGTATTTT. It translates to CASSLRTTPTDTQYF.